This record covers a single T cell receptor (beta chain). In this sample, this clonotype turned up many times. What this receptor recognizes is not known. It has no much larger one-base neighbor in the sample; base qualities were not kept. The sample is drawn from a study of T-cell reconstitution after alpha-beta-depleted transplantation in children (dated by TCRdb to the mid-2010s). In the study overall: The study quantitatively tracked T-cell immune reconstitution after TCRalphabeta/CD19-depleted allogeneic hematopoietic cell transplantation in children using TCR repertoire profiling. The study at large found these results: The frequencies of hyperexpanded clones fell over the following months, and after one year, T-cell counts and TCRbeta diversity were mostly attributed to newly produced T cells. Apparently early alphabetaT-cell count recovery about two months after transplant reportedly relied on only several hundred rapidly expanded clones derived from non-depleted graft cells. In some patients, the high TCRbeta diversity seen at day 60 was put down to recipient T cells and intrathymic progenitors that had survived conditioning.

Receptor amplification or capture employed PCR. Sequenced using an Illumina HiSeq 2500. To normalize quantification of the TCRbeta repertoire, the TCR libraries were built with molecular barcoding that relied on unique molecular identifiers. Clones were called with MiXCR by TCRdb after fastp trimmed the public reads at Q25, and only in-frame beta chains were retained. All rows with the same CDR3 protein become a single entry with the most common DNA and genes. Counted in this sample were just under 350,000 distinct CDR3 sequences; under 20% of them appeared once. Clones ranked in the top ten supply roughly two fifths of the sample. Explained via the paper, the treatment or condition label denotes: allogeneic hematopoietic cell transplantation with graft depleted of TCRalphabeta T cells and CD19 B cells. Transplant recipients were children who received TCRalphabeta/CD19-depleted allogeneic hematopoietic cell grafts.

The starting material was PBMCs, mostly from graft donor cells, obtained 360 days after TCRalphabeta/CD19-depleted stem cell transplant. This sequence was found in a male patient aged 2 to 9 who had a stem cell transplant for acute lymphoblastic leukemia, so the T cells may come from the graft donor.

The sequenced DNA is TGTGCCAGCAGTTTAGCTCCCGGACAGGGGCGCTACGAGCAGTACTTC. Its amino acids are CASSLAPGQGRYEQYF. This receptor chain uses TRBV12-3 or TRBV12-4 and TRBJ2-7; the central 9 bases match TRBD1. The CDR3, from cysteine to phenylalanine, totals 16 residues. CDR3 DNA is the only sequence kept; it has 48 bases, read in frame from the first base. V trim: 0 bases; J trim: 3 bases; unmatched bases: 6.